The 31 T cell receptor beta chains reported below all come from one sample, sequenced in a study of blood T cell repertoires in COVID-19. Some clones are missing from TCRdb's copy, which holds only in-frame ones; the method was immunoSEQ multiplex PCR. The table has about 250,000 clones, around 80% seen once. The specimen was peripheral blood. The origin of the receptors is a man aged 35 to 55 with active or convalescent COVID-19.

The chain employs TRBV12-5 and TRBJ2-1; the match to TRBD1 covers 12 bases. Germline CDR1 LGHNT, CDR2 FRNRAP. The V and J ends lost 3 bases and 7 bases, in that order; junction bases with no gene match: 10. This CDR3 region has 17 residues. Here the CDR3 DNA reads TGTGCTAGTGGTTTACCCCCGGGACAGGGGGCGATAAATGAGCAGTTCTTC. Translation: CASGLPPGQGAINEQFF.

The chain joins TRBV11-1 to TRBJ2-1; D is unclear. Trimming left V 0 bases short and J 2 bases short, with 8 bases between. CDR3 length: 15 amino acids. Germline CDR1 reads SGHAT; CDR2 reads FQDESV (reference sequence). The CDR3 coding sequence is TGTGCCAGCAGCTTAGCTACAGCCACCTACAATGAGCAGTTCTTC. Protein product: CASSLATATYNEQFF. The whole variable domain, remainder taken from reference TRBV11-1 and TRBJ2-1, is EAEVAQSPRYKITEKSQAVAFWCDPISGHATLYWYRQILGQGPELLVQFQDESVVDDSQLPKDRFSAERLKGVDSTLKIQPAELGDSAMYLCASSLATATYNEQFFGPGTRLTVL.

In the case of this clone: The same CDR3 arises from other DNA sequences in this sample as well. The V and J genes are TRBV18 and TRBJ2-7; 7 bases are shared with TRBD1. The J segment lost 0 bases and the V segment lost 3 bases, leaving 2 bases of the junction unmatched. The CDR3 sequence is 14 residues long. The germline gives CDR1 KGHSH, CDR2 LQKENI. The CDR3 DNA reads TGTGCCAGCTCACCTAGACAGGGCTCCTACGAGCAGTACTTC. Translating it yields CASSPRQGSYEQYF.

The chain combines TRBV3-1 (or the pseudogene TRBV3-2) with TRBJ2-7; 9 bases are a match to TRBD1. J was trimmed by 5 bases and V by 1 base; bases with no gene match: 9. This CDR3 contains 16 residues. Germline CDR1 is LGHDT and CDR2 is YNNKEL (reference sequence). This CDR3 reads CASSQVGGQGLDEQYF. Written as DNA, the CDR3 is TGTGCCAGCAGCCAAGTAGGGGGACAGGGTTTGGACGAGCAGTACTTC.

This chain links TRBV24-1 with TRBJ2-1, with TRBD2 identical over 9 bases. Germline V gene data show CDR1 as KGHDR and CDR2 as SFDVKD. The CDR3 has 15 residues. Trimming took 3 bases from V and 7 from J; bases not matched to a gene: 6. This CDR3 is CATSDRGLADNEQFF. The CDR3 nucleotides are TGTGCCACCAGTGATCGGGGACTAGCAGATAATGAGCAGTTCTTC.

CDR3 loop: CASSPTGNTGELFF. The DNA for the CDR3 is TGTGCCAGCTCACCGACAGGCAATACCGGGGAGCTGTTTTTT. V gene TRBV18 combines with J gene TRBJ2-2, with D possibly being TRBD1 (6 bases). Germline loops: CDR1 KGHSH, CDR2 LQKENI. This CDR3 comprises 14 residues. Between the trimmed V and J ends, which lost 3 bases and 5 bases, there was a span of 10 bases.

CDR3 in amino acids: CASSLGQTSPYNEQFF. Here the CDR3 DNA reads TGTGCCAGCAGCTTGGGTCAGACTAGTCCCTACAATGAGCAGTTCTTC. The rearrangement joins TRBV5-6 to TRBJ2-1; possible D gene TRBD2, 6 bases. Per germline, CDR1 SGHDT and CDR2 YYEEEE. The germline V and J ends were trimmed by 0 bases and 2 bases, with 12 bases remaining between them. The CDR3 has 16 amino acids.

The chain employs TRBV9 and TRBJ1-4, with D possibly TRBD1 on 5 matching bases. The CDR3 consists of 13 residues. Germline-derived CDR1 and CDR2 are SGDLS and YYNGEE. Deletions cut 4 bases from V and 4 bases from J, with 8 bases between. DNA for the CDR3: TGTGCCAGCAGCCCAGGGCATAATGAAAAACTGTTTTTT. Translation: CASSPGHNEKLFF. Full variable domain (missing parts from reference TRBV9 and TRBJ1-4): DSGVTQTPKHLITATGQRVTLRCSPRSGDLSVYWYQQSLDQGLQFLIQYYNGEERAKGNILERFSAQQFPDLHSELNLSSLELGDSALYFCASSPGHNEKLFFGSGTQLSVL.

The gene calls are TRBV6-2 or TRBV6-3 and TRBJ2-7, with D perhaps TRBD1 (6 bases). The CDR3 extends over 13 amino acids. V was cut by 5 bases and J by 5 bases, with 13 bases left in between. Germline CDR1 and CDR2: MNHEY and SVGEGT. The CDR3 loop reads CASSRPGTHEQYF. CDR3 bases: TGTGCCAGCAGTAGGCCCGGGACACACGAGCAGTACTTC.

The chain joins TRBV11-3 to TRBJ2-3; 11 bases line up with TRBD2. Germline V gene data show CDR1 as SGHNT and CDR2 as YENEEA. The CDR3 consists of 17 residues. V was pared by 4 bases and J by 0 bases, with 6 bases of the junction left unmatched. The CDR3 DNA sequence: TGTGCCAGCAGCTGGGGTACTAGCGGGGGAAGCACAGATACGCAGTATTTT. Its protein is CASSWGTSGGSTDTQYF.

The V and J genes are TRBV5-1 and TRBJ2-7, with D hard to call. Germline V CDR1 and CDR2: SGHRS, YFSETQ. V was trimmed by 0 bases and J by 3 bases, leaving 7 bases between them. The CDR3 loop spans 13 amino acids. The DNA for the CDR3 is TGCGCCAGCAGCTTGGGAGAGCTCTACGAGCAGTACTTC. It specifies CASSLGELYEQYF. Full variable domain (remainder filled in from reference TRBV5-1 and TRBJ2-7): KAGVTQTPRYLIKTRGQQVTLSCSPISGHRSVSWYQQTPGQGLQFLFEYFSETQRNKGNFPGRFSGRQFSNSRSEMNVSTLELGDSALYLCASSLGELYEQYFGPGTRLTVT.

This rearrangement joins TRBV5-4 to TRBJ2-7; TRBD1 might be the D (6 bases). CDR1 is SGHNT and CDR2 is YYREEE in the germline V gene (reference sequence). Trimming shortened V by 0 bases and J by 8 bases, and 21 bases separated the two germline ends. The CDR3 totals 16 residues. The CDR3 region is CASSLGPISGQGKQYF. The DNA for the CDR3 is TGTGCCAGCAGCTTGGGACCCATATCGGGACAAGGGAAGCAGTACTTC.

The rearrangement links TRBV12-3 or TRBV12-4 to TRBJ1-2; 7 bases are shared with TRBD1. With 5 bases clipped from V and 7 bases from J, the junction kept 7 bases outside the gene matches. There are 13 residues in the CDR3. This CDR3 is CASSQDRASGYTF. CDR3 nucleotides: TGTGCCAGCAGTCAAGACAGGGCATCTGGCTACACCTTC.

This chain links TRBV5-1 with TRBJ2-1; D might be TRBD2 (6 bases). Between the trimmed V and J ends, which lost 0 bases and 2 bases, there was a span of 12 bases. The CDR3 extends over 16 amino acids. CDR1 and CDR2 (germline): SGHRS, YFSETQ. The CDR3 region is CASSLELATTYNEQFF. The CDR3 DNA reads TGCGCCAGCAGCTTGGAACTAGCAACCACCTACAATGAGCAGTTCTTC.

The chain carries TRBV21-1 and TRBJ1-5; the tabulated D call, TRBD1, remains unverified against the DNA. TRBV21-1 is classified as a pseudogene. The CDR3 length is 16 residues. CDR3 bases: TGTGCCAGCAGCAAGTGCCCACAGGGGGAGAATCAGCCCCAGCATTTT. Its translation is CASSKCPQGENQPQHF.

The chain carries TRBV9 and TRBJ1-6; 10 nucleotides agree with TRBD1. The V gene's germline CDR1 is SGDLS and CDR2 YYNGEE. This CDR3 is built from 15 residues. V lost 4 bases to trimming and J lost 10 bases; unmatched junction nucleotides: 8. The CDR3 coding sequence is TGTGCCAGCAGCCCGCAGGGACAGGGGCTATCACCCCTCCACTTT. Amino acid sequence: CASSPQGQGLSPLHF.

CDR3 in amino acids: CASTPVGSDRGTLDYGYTF. In DNA form, the CDR3 reads TGTGCCAGCACCCCCGTAGGCAGTGACAGGGGCACTCTAGACTATGGCTACACCTTC. The chain has TRBV6-4 and TRBJ1-2; TRBD1 aligns across 8 bases. Germline CDR1 and CDR2: MRHNA and SNTAGT. Trimming cost V 7 bases and J 3 bases; bases outside gene matches: 22. CDR3 length equals 19 residues.

The chain joins TRBV11-2 to TRBJ1-6; D gene unclear. The germline V and J ends were trimmed by 3 bases and 10 bases, with 7 bases remaining between them. The CDR3 runs 12 residues. Looked up from germline, CDR1 is SGHAT and CDR2 is FQNNGV. CDR3 nucleotide sequence: TGTGCCAGCAGCTTTGCGGGATCACCCCTCCACTTT. Its protein is CASSFAGSPLHF.

This chain uses TRBV30 with TRBJ2-3; 12 bases line up with TRBD2. Trimming took 5 bases from V and 1 from J; bases not matched to a gene: 1. Germline CDR1 GTSNPN, CDR2 SVGIG (reference sequence). This CDR3 region has 14 residues. DNA of the CDR3: TGTGCCTGGCGACTAGCGGGGGGCACAGATACGCAGTATTTT. Translating it yields CAWRLAGGTDTQYF.

This clone was seen a handful of times. This rearrangement joins TRBV5-1 to TRBJ2-3; the match to TRBD2 covers 13 bases. Germline V CDR1 and CDR2: SGHRS, YFSETQ. This CDR3 has 16 amino acids. Trimming removed 5 bases from V and 1 base from J; junction bases left unmatched: 4. CDR3 protein: CASSELAGGGTDTQYF. CDR3 nucleotide sequence: TGCGCCAGCAGTGAACTAGCGGGAGGGGGCACAGATACGCAGTATTTT.

This clone has a single count. The CDR3 loop is CATIYTGGGNYGYTF. The DNA for the CDR3 is TGTGCCACCATCTACACAGGGGGCGGTAACTATGGCTACACCTTC. The chain employs TRBV6-6 and TRBJ1-2; 9 nucleotides match TRBD1. V gave up 10 bases and J gave up 1 base; unmatched junction bases: 10. The CDR3 consists of 15 residues. Germline V gene data show CDR1 as MNHNY and CDR2 as SVGAGI (reference sequence).

The V gene is TRBV7-9, the J gene TRBJ2-7; 8 bases align to TRBD2. The CDR3 contains 15 residues. CDR1 is SEHNR and CDR2 is FQNEAQ in the germline V gene (reference sequence). V gave up 2 bases and J gave up 3 bases; unmatched junction bases: 6. The chain's CDR3 is CASSLQAGAHYEQYF. The CDR3 DNA is TGTGCCAGCAGCTTACAAGCGGGGGCCCACTACGAGCAGTACTTC.

This clone was seen once. V and J are TRBV19 and TRBJ2-7, with TRBD2 matching over 9 bases. This CDR3 is built from 14 residues. The germline CDR1 and CDR2 sequences are LNHDA and SQIVND (reference sequence). After removal of 10 bases from V and 0 bases from J, the junction contained 7 bases not matched to a gene. The CDR3 DNA sequence: TGTGCCACTAGAGCGGGGGGCAGCTCCTACGAGCAGTACTTC. Encoded protein: CATRAGGSSYEQYF.

CDR3 bases: TGTGCCACCAGTGAGGCGGGGCTCATGGGGGTCGAGCAGTTCTTC. Protein sequence: CATSEAGLMGVEQFF. The V and J genes are TRBV24-1 and TRBJ2-1; perhaps TRBD2 as D (6 bases). CDR3 size: 15 residues. The V and J ends lost 4 bases and 10 bases respectively, with 19 bases between them. The germline V gene encodes CDR1 KGHDR and CDR2 SFDVKD.

The gene calls are TRBV27 and TRBJ1-5; D is unresolved. V gave up 1 base and J gave up 5 bases, with 6 bases separating them. Germline CDR1 reads MNHEY; CDR2 reads SMNVEV (reference sequence). The CDR3 runs to 13 residues. Here the CDR3 DNA reads TGTGCCAGCAGTTTATGGAGCGATCAGCCCCAGCATTTT. Residues: CASSLWSDQPQHF.

The chain employs TRBV7-3 and TRBJ1-2; tentatively, D is TRBD1 (5 bases). Germline V gene lookup returns CDR1 SGHTA and CDR2 FQGTGA. Trimming removed 4 bases from V and 4 bases from J, with 10 bases in between. This CDR3 is 13 amino acids long. The CDR3, as DNA: TGTGCCAGCAGCTCGGGGGTCGGCTATGGCTACACCTTC. This sequence encodes CASSSGVGYGYTF.

The chain recombines TRBV5-1 with TRBJ2-3, with 14 bases that match TRBD2. Germline V CDR1 and CDR2: SGHRS, YFSETQ. The CDR3 extends over 22 amino acids. V trimming: 0 bases; J trimming: 0 bases; junction bases outside the gene matches: 15. As DNA, the CDR3 is TGCGCCAGCAGCTTGGTCACTCCCGGGACTAGCGGGGGATTTACTAGCACAGATACGCAGTATTTT. The encoded protein is CASSLVTPGTSGGFTSTDTQYF.

V gene TRBV29-1 combines with J gene TRBJ2-3; TRBD1 aligns across 7 bases. Per germline, CDR1 SQVTM and CDR2 ANQGSEA. With 5 bases clipped from V and 0 bases from J, the junction kept 8 bases outside the gene matches. The CDR3 covers 15 residues. Here the CDR3 DNA reads TGCAGCGTTAAGATCGGGACAGCTAGCACAGATACGCAGTATTTT. It codes for CSVKIGTASTDTQYF.

The V call is TRBV5-1, the J call TRBJ2-5; no clear D gene. The CDR3 spans 15 residues. Germline CDR1 SGHRS, CDR2 YFSETQ. With 0 bases removed from V and 1 base from J, the gap between germline ends came to 10 bases. The DNA of the CDR3 is TGCGCCAGCAGCTTGGCCGACATCGGCCAAGAGACCCAGTACTTC. Translated, it gives CASSLADIGQETQYF.

The chain uses TRBV28 and TRBJ2-3, with D maybe TRBD2 (5 bases). The V end lost 4 bases, the J end lost 2 bases, and 13 bases lay between the germline ends. CDR3 length equals 15 residues. The germline gives CDR1 MDHEN, CDR2 SYDVKM. CDR3 coding DNA: TGTGCCAGCAGTTCCGCGGGTGATCTCACAGATACGCAGTATTTT. Its translation: CASSSAGDLTDTQYF.

V and J are TRBV21-1 and TRBJ2-1; whether TRBD2, the table's D call, matches the DNA was not checked. TRBV21-1 is recorded as a pseudogene. The CDR3 has 19 amino acids. CDR3 coding DNA: TGTGCCAGCAGCAAAAAAGGAAATTTACGGGACTACTCCTACAATGAGCAGTTCTTC. As protein: CASSKKGNLRDYSYNEQFF.